Listed below are T cell receptor beta chains from one sample, sequenced in a study of shared clonotypes between healthy human individuals. Sequenced by immunoSEQ multiplex PCR; TCRdb stores in-frame clones only, minus some. There are 1.6 million or so clones in the sample; approximately 96% occur only once, and over 1% lies in the top ten. Sequencing used naive CD4+ T cells sorted from blood. The receptors were sampled from a man aged 30-40 years in good health. CDR3s include the opening cysteine and the closing phenylalanine or tryptophan. The D gene is left open where the match is weak. Clone sizes are given selectively: once, few, many, or a class where the clone is expanded.

j_gene,abundance,v_gene,d_gene,CDR3aa,CDR3nt
TRBJ2-1,once,TRBV15,.,CATSGNPEWPLYNEQFF,TGTGCCACCAGCGGAAACCCGGAGTGGCCCCTCTACAATGAGCAGTTCTTC
TRBJ2-1,.,TRBV9,TRBD2,CASSVLSRGDNEQFF,TGTGCCAGCAGCGTACTCTCGCGGGGGGACAATGAGCAGTTCTTC
TRBJ2-3,.,TRBV16,.,CASVTTDTQYF,TGTGCCAGCGTCACCACAGATACGCAGTATTTT
TRBJ2-7,.,TRBV15,TRBD1,CATSRDPRPIPRQGSNYEQYF,TGTGCCACCAGCAGAGATCCCCGCCCGATCCCCCGACAGGGTTCGAACTACGAGCAGTACTTC
TRBJ2-5,.,TRBV7-2,TRBD2,CASSLAFGLAGGGQETQYF,TGTGCCAGCAGCTTAGCGTTTGGACTAGCGGGAGGTGGGCAAGAGACCCAGTACTTC
TRBJ2-5,once,TRBV27,.,CASSLATGVGQETQYF,TGTGCCAGCAGTTTAGCCACCGGGGTAGGCCAAGAGACCCAGTACTTC
TRBJ2-3,once,TRBV5-1,.,CASKLKIFQGAGTDTQYF,TGCGCCAGTAAACTTAAAATTTTTCAGGGTGCGGGCACAGATACGCAGTATTTT
TRBJ2-3,.,TRBV25-1,TRBD1,CASSENRGRDTQYF,TGTGCCAGCAGTGAAAACAGGGGGAGAGATACGCAGTATTTT
TRBJ1-5,.,TRBV14,.,CASSTPLGVSNQPQHF,TGTGCCAGCAGTACCCCACTAGGAGTTAGCAATCAGCCCCAGCATTTT
TRBJ2-3,.,TRBV19,.,CASSIKGRDTQYF,TGTGCCAGTAGTATAAAGGGGAGAGATACGCAGTATTTT
TRBJ2-1,.,TRBV7-9,.,CASSFWSSYNEQFF,TGTGCCAGCAGCTTCTGGAGCTCCTACAATGAGCAGTTCTTC
TRBJ1-1,once,TRBV6-5,TRBD1,CASSWDRGTEAFF,TGTGCCAGCAGCTGGGACAGGGGGACTGAAGCTTTCTTT
TRBJ1-3,.,TRBV10-1,.,CASSESTASGNTIYF,TGCGCCAGCAGTGAGTCCACCGCCTCTGGAAACACCATATATTTT
TRBJ1-2,.,TRBV29-1,.,CSVQEGSLMGYTF,TGCAGCGTTCAGGAGGGCTCCTTGATGGGCTACACCTTC
TRBJ1-5,.,TRBV7-8,TRBD1,CASSLVDRGSNQPQHF,TGTGCCAGCAGCTTAGTGGACAGGGGCTCCAATCAGCCCCAGCATTTT
TRBJ1-4,.,TRBV15,TRBD1,CATTPTFDRVGATNEKLFF,TGTGCCACCACCCCAACCTTTGACAGGGTGGGAGCAACTAATGAAAAACTGTTTTTT
TRBJ1-1,.,TRBV19,.,CASSRNTEAFF,TGTGCCAGTAGCCGGAACACTGAAGCTTTCTTT
TRBJ2-5,.,TRBV5-1,.,CASSLGVGIPGETQYF,TGCGCCAGCAGCTTGGGAGTAGGGATCCCCGGGGAGACCCAGTACTTC
TRBJ2-6,.,TRBV7-9,.,CASSSTGTDSSGANVLTF,TGTGCCAGCAGCTCCACCGGGACGGATAGCTCTGGGGCCAACGTCCTGACTTTC
TRBJ2-3,.,TRBV7-9,.,CASSLRDSTDTQYF,TGTGCCAGCAGCTTAAGAGATAGCACAGATACGCAGTATTTT